This T cell receptor beta chain stems from a study of glioma-infiltrating T cells. The iRepertoire nested amplicon-rescue multiplex PCR amplified TCR alpha and beta CDR3s from RNA. One-step reverse transcription and amplification started from approximately 100-400 ng of tissue mRNA or PBMC total RNA. One entry per CDR3 protein, called by TCRdb with MiXCR from the multiplex PCR reads. In the table there are 100,000 to 150,000 distinct CDR3 sequences, roughly 24% of which are singletons. Overall study findings and caveats: Only very few CDR3 sequences appeared in both tissue and blood. Tissue-blood divergence was below expectation in non-neoplastic patients, above in gliomas.

This CDR3 is built from 14 residues. Germline V gene sequence: CDR1 MDHEN, CDR2 SYDVKM. The germline V and J ends were trimmed by 5 bases and 4 bases, with 14 bases remaining between them. This clonotype was recorded at least ten times. Its antigen is unknown. Sequencing was performed on glioma tissue, nonneoplastic brain tissue, or PBMCs (not recorded which). This chain links TRBV28 with TRBJ2-5; no reliable D call. The TCR was taken from a human donor with low-grade glioma or glioblastoma, undergoing nonglioma brain surgery, or in good health (not recorded which). The CDR3 nucleotides read TGTGCCAGCAGTCCATCGGGTGGGTCAGAGACCCAGTACTTC. This codes for CASSPSGGSETQYF.